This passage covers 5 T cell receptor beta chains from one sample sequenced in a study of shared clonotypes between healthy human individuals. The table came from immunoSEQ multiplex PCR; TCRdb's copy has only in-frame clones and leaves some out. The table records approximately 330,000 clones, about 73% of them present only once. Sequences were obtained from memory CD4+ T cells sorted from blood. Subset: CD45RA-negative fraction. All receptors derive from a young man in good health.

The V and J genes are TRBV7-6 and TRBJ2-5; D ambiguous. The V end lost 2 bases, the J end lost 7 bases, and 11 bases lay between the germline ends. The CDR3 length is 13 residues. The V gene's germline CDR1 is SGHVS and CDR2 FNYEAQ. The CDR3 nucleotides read TGTGCCAGCAGCTTAATGAGCGTTGTGACCCAGTACTTC. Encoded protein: CASSLMSVVTQYF.

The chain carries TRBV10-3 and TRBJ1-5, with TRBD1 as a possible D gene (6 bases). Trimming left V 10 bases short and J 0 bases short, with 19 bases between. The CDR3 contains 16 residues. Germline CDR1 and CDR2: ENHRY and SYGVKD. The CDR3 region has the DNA TGTGCCAGCGCCGGGACACACTTCCATAGCAATCAGCCCCAGCATTTT. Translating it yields CASAGTHFHSNQPQHF.

The CDR3 protein is CATSREARRGEQYF. The DNA for the CDR3 is TGTGCCACCAGCAGAGAGGCCAGAAGGGGCGAGCAGTACTTC. The rearrangement uses TRBV15 and TRBJ2-7; TRBD1 might be the D (5 bases). V lost 0 bases and J lost 6, with 12 bases in between. There are 14 residues in the CDR3. Per germline, CDR1 LNHNV and CDR2 YYDKDF (reference sequence).

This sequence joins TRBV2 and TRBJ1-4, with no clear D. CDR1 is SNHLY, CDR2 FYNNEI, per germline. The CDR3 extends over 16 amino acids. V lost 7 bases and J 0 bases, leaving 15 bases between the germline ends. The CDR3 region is CASMLRATATNEKLFF. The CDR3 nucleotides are TGTGCCAGCATGTTACGCGCAACTGCAACTAATGAAAAACTGTTTTTT. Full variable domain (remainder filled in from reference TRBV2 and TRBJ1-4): EPEVTQTPSHQVTQMGQEVILRCVPISNHLYFYWYRQILGQKVEFLVSFYNNEISEKSEIFDDQFSVERPDGSNFTLKIRSTKLEDSAMYFCASMLRATATNEKLFFGSGTQLSVL.

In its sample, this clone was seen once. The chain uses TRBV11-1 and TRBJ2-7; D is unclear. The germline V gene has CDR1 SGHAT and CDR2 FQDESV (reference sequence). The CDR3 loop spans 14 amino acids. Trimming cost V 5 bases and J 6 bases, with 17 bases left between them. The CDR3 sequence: CASSPSPAETEQYF. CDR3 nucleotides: TGTGCCAGCAGCCCATCCCCGGCAGAGACCGAGCAGTACTTC.